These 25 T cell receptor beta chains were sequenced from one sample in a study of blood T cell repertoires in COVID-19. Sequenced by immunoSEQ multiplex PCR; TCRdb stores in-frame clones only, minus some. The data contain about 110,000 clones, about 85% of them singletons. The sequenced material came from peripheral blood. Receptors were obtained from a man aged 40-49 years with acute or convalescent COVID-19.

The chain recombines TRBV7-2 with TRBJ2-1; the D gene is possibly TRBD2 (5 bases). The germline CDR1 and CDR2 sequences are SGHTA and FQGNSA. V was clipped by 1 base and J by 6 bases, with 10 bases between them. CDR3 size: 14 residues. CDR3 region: CASSLDGVGNEQFF. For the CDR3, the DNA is TGTGCCAGCAGCTTAGACGGGGTGGGCAATGAGCAGTTCTTC.

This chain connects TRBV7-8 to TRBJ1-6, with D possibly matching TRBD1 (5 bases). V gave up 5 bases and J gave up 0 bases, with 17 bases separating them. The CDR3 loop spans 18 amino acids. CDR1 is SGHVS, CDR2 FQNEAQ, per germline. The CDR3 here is CASSPKGASFSYNSPLHF. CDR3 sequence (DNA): TGTGCCAGCAGCCCGAAAGGGGCAAGTTTCTCCTATAATTCACCCCTCCACTTT.

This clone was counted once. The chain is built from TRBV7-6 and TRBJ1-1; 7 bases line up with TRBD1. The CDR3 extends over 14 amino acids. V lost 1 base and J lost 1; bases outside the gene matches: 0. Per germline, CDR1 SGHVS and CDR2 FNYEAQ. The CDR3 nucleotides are TGTGCCAGCAGCTTAGACAGGGGGAACACTGAAGCTTTCTTT. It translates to CASSLDRGNTEAFF.

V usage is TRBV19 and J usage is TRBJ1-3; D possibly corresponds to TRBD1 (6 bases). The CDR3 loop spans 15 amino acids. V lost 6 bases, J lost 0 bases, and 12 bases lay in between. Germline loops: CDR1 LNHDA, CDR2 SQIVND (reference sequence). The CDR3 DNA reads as TGTGCCAGTAGGATGACAGGCCTCTCTGGAAACACCATATATTTT. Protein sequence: CASRMTGLSGNTIYF.

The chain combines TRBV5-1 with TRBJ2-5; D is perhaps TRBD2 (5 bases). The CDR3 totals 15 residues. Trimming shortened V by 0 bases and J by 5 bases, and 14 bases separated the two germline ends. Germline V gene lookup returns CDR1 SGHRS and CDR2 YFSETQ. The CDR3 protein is CASSLGGSFDETQYF. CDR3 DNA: TGCGCCAGCAGCTTGGGCGGGTCTTTTGACGAGACCCAGTACTTC.

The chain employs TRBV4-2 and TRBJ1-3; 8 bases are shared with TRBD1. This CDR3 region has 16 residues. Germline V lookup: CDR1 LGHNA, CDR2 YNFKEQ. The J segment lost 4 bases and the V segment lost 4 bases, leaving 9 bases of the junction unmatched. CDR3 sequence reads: CASSPAGTGGGNTIYF. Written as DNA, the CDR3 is TGTGCCAGCAGCCCCGCCGGGACAGGCGGGGGAAACACCATATATTTT.

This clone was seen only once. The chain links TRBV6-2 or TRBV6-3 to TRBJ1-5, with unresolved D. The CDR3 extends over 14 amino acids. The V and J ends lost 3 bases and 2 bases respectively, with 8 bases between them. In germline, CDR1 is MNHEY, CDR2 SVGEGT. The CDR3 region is CASSYSGGNQPQHF. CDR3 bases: TGTGCCAGCAGTTATAGCGGGGGCAATCAGCCCCAGCATTTT.

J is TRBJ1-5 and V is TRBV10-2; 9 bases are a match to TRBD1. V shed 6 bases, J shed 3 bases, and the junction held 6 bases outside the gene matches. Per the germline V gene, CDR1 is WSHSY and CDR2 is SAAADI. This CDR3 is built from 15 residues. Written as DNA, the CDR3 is TGCGCCAGCAGACCGGGACAGGGACTCAATCAGCCCCAGCATTTT. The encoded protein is CASRPGQGLNQPQHF.

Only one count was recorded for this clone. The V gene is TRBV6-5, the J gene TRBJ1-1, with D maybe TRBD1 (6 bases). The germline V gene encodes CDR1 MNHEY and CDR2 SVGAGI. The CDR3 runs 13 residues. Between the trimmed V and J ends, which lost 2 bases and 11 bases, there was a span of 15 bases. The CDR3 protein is CASSYELTGIAFF. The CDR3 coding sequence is TGTGCCAGCAGTTACGAGCTAACAGGGATTGCTTTCTTT.

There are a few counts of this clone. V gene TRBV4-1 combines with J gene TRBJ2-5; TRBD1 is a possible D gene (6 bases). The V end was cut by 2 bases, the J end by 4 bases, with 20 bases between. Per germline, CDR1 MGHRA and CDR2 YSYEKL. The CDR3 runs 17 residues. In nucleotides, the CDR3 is TGCGCCAGCAGCCAAAAGGAAGGGGGTCGACCCGGAGAGACCCAGTACTTC. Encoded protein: CASSQKEGGRPGETQYF.

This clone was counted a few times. This CDR3 reads CASIPGGYGEQYF. For the CDR3, the DNA is TGTGCCAGCATCCCTGGGGGGTACGGAGAGCAGTACTTC. V and J are TRBV7-2 and TRBJ2-7; possibly TRBD2 for D (6 bases). In germline, CDR1 is SGHTA, CDR2 FQGNSA. The ends were cut back, 7 bases at V and 7 bases at J, with 17 bases in the middle. The CDR3 spans 13 residues.

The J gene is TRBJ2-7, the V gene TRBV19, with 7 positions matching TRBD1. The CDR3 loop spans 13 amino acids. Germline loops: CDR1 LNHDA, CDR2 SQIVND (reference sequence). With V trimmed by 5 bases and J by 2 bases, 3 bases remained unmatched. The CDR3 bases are TGTGCCAGTAGTTACGGACAGGCCTACGAGCAGTACTTC. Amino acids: CASSYGQAYEQYF.

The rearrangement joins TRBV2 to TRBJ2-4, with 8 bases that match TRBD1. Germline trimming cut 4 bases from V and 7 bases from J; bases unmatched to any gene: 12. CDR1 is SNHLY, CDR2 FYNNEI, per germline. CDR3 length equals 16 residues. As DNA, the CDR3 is TGTGCCAGCAGTGGATCCTCCAGGGGGCTGATGAACATTCAGTACTTC. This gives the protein CASSGSSRGLMNIQYF.

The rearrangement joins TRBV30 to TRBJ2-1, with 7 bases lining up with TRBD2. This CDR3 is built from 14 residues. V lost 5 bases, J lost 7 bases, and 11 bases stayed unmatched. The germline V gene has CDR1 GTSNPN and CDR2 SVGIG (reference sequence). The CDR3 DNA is TGTGCCTGGGGGCGGGCTAGCGGAGAAAATGAGCAGTTCTTC. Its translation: CAWGRASGENEQFF.

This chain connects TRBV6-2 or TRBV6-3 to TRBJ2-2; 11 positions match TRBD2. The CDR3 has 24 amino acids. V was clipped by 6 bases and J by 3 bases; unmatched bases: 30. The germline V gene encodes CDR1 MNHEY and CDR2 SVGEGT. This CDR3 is CASSPGLSILPGLADPEDTGELFF. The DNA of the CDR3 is TGTGCCAGCAGCCCGGGCCTCTCCATCCTTCCGGGACTAGCGGATCCGGAGGACACCGGGGAGCTGTTTTTT.

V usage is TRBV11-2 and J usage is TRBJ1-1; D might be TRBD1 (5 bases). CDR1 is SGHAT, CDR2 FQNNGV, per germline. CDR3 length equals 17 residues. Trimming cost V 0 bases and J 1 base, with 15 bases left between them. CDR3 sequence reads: CASSLDLGRARNTEAFF. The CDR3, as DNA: TGTGCCAGCAGCTTAGACCTCGGCAGGGCAAGGAACACTGAAGCTTTCTTT.

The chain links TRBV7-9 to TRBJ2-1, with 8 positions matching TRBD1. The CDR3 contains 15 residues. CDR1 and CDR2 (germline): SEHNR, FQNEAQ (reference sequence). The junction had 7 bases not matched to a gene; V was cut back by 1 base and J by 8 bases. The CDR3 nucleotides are TGTGCCAGCAGCTTAGGCCAGGGGGCGTTGGATGAGCAGTTCTTC. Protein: CASSLGQGALDEQFF. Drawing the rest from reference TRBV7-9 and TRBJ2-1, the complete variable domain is DTGVSQNPRHKITKRGQNVTFRCDPISEHNRLYWYRQTLGQGPEFLTYFQNEAQLEKSRLLSDRFSAERPKGSFSTLEIQRTEQGDSAMYLCASSLGQGALDEQFFGPGTRLTVL.

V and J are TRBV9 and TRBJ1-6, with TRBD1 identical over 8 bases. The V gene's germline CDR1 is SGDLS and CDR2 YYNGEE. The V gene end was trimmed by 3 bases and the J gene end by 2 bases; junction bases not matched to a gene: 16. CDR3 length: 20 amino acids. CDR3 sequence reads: CASSEEGPKTGAAYNSPLHF. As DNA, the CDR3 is TGTGCCAGCAGCGAAGAGGGACCCAAGACAGGGGCTGCCTATAATTCACCCCTCCACTTT.

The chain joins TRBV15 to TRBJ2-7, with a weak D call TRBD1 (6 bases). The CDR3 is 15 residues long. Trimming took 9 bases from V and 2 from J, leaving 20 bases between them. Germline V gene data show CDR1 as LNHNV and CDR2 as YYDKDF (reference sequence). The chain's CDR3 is CATTGRDTAPYEQYF. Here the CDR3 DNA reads TGTGCCACAACCGGTAGGGACACCGCTCCCTACGAGCAGTACTTC.

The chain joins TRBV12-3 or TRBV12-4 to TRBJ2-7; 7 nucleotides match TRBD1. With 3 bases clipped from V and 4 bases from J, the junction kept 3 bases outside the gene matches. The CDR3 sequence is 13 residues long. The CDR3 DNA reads TGTGCCAGCAGTTTGGGACAGATTTACGAGCAGTACTTC. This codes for CASSLGQIYEQYF.

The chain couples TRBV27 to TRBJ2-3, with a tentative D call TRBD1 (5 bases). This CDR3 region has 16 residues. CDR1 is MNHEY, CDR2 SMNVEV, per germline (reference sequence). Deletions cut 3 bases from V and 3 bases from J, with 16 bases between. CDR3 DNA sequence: TGTGCCAGCAGTTTGGGGCGAGGCTTATTTACAGATACGCAGTATTTT. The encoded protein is CASSLGRGLFTDTQYF.

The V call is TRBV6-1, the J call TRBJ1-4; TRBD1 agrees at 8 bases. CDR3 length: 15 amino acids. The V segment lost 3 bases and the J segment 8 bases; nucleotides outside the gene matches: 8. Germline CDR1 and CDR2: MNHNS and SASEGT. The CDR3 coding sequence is TGTGCCAGCAGTGATCGGGGACAGGTCAGGGAAAAACTGTTTTTT. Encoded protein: CASSDRGQVREKLFF.

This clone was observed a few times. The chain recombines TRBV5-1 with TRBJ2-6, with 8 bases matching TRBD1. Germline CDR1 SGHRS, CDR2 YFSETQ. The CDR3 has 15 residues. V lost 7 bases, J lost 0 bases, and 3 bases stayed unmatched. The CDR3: CASRDRSSGANVLTF. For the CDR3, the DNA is TGCGCCAGCCGGGACAGGAGCTCTGGGGCCAACGTCCTGACTTTC.

CDR3 nucleotides: TGTGCCAGCAGCCCCCCGGGGGGGACCCTCGGTCATGAGCAGTTCTTC. Amino acids: CASSPPGGTLGHEQFF. The chain couples TRBV21-1 to TRBJ2-1; TRBD2 was called by the table and not checked on the DNA. TRBV21-1 is marked as a pseudogene. This CDR3 has 16 residues.

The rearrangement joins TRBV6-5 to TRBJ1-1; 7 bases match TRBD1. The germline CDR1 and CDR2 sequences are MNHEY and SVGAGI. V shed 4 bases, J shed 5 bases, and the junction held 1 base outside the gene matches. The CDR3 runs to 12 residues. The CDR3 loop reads CASSSGGTEAFF. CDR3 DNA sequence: TGTGCCAGCAGTTCAGGGGGGACTGAAGCTTTCTTT.